The clone carrying this TCR beta chain has ten or more counts. What it recognizes is unknown. Uncontrolled infection, other autoimmune disease, pregnancy or lactation disqualified patients from enrolment. TCR beta CDR3 regions were amplified from RNA. HTBI primers drove first-round RT-PCR of the TCR CDR3. TCRdb re-called the multiplex PCR reads through MiXCR, storing one row per CDR3 protein. The table lists 400,000 or so distinct CDR3 sequences, roughly 15% of them singletons. The source of the sample is a study of T cells in Graves' hyperthyroidism and ophthalmopathy. Broader study findings: Most expanded thyroid clonotypes above 0.001 also appeared in blood.

Germline CDR1 is MGHRA and CDR2 is YSYEKL. The V segment lost 2 bases and the J segment 5 bases; nucleotides outside the gene matches: 10. This CDR3 region has 17 residues. The sequence was obtained from a woman aged 30 to 39 with Graves' ophthalmopathy. The sample comprised blood. This sequence joins TRBV4-1 and TRBJ2-3; 10 bases fit TRBD1. CDR3 sequence (DNA): TGCGCCAGCAGCCAACCCTCGGACAGGGGGTGGGTAGATACGCAGTATTTT. This encodes CASSQPSDRGWVDTQYF.